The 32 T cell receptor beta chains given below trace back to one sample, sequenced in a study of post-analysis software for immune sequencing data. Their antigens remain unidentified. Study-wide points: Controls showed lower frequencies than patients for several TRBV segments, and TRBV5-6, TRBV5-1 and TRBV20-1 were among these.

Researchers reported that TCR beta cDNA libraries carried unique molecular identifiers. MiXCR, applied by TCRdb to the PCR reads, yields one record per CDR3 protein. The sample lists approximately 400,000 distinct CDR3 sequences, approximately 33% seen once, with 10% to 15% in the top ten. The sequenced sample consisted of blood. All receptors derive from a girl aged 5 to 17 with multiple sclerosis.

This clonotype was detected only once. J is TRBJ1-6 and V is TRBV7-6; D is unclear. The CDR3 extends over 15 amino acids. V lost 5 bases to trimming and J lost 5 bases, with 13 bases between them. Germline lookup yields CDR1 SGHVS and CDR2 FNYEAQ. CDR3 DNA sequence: TGTGCCAGCAGCGCTTATGCCGCGGATAATTCACCCCTCCACTTT. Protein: CASSAYAADNSPLHF.

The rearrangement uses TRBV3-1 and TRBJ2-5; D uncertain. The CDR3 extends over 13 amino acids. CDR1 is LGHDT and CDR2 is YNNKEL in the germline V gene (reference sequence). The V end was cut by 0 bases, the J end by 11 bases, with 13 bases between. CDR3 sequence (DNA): TGTGCCAGCAGCCAAGATGGGATGGATCAGCAGTACTTC. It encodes CASSQDGMDQQYF.

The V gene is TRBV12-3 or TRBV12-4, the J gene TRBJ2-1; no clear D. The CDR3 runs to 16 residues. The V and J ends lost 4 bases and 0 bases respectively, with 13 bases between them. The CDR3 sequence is CASSSPQKSSYNEQFF. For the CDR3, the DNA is TGTGCCAGCAGTTCCCCCCAAAAAAGCTCCTACAATGAGCAGTTCTTC.

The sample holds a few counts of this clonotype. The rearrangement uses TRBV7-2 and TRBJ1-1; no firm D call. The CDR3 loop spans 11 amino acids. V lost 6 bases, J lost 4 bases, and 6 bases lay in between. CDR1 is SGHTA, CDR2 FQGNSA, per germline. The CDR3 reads CASREGTEAFF. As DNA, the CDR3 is TGTGCCAGCAGAGAGGGCACTGAAGCTTTCTTT.

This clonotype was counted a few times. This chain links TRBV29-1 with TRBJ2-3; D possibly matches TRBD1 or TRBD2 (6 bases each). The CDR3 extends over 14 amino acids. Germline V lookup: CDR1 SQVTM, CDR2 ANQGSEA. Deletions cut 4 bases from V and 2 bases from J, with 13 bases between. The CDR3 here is CSVVEGGHTDTQYF. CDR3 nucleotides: TGCAGCGTTGTCGAAGGGGGGCACACAGATACGCAGTATTTT.

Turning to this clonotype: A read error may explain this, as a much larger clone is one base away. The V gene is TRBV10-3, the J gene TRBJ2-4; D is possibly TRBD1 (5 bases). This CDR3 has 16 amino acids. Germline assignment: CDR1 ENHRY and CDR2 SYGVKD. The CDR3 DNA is TGTGCCACCAGTGAACCAGGGCAGCTAGCCAAAAACATTCAGTACTTC. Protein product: CATSEPGQLAKNIQYF.

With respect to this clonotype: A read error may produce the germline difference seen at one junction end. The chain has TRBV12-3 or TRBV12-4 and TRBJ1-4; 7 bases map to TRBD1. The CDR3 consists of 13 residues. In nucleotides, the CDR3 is TGTGCCAGCAGTTTACAACAGGGGAGGAAACGGTTTTTT. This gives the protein CASSLQQGRKRFF.

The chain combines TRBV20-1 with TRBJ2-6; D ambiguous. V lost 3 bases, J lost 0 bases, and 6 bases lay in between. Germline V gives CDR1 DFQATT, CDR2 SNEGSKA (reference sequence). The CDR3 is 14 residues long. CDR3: CSARTSSGANVLTF. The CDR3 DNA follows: TGCAGTGCTAGGACGAGCTCTGGGGCCAACGTCCTGACTTTC.

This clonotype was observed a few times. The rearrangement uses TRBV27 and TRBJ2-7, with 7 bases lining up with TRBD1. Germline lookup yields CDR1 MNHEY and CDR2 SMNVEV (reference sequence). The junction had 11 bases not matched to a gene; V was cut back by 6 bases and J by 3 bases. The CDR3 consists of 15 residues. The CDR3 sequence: CASSRQGRGDYEQYF. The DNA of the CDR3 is TGTGCCAGCAGCCGACAGGGAAGGGGCGACTACGAGCAGTACTTC.

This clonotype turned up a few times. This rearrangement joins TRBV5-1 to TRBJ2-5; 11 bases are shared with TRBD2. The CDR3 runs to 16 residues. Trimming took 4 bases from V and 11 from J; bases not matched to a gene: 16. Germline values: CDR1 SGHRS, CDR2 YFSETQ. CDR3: CASSALSGGAFNEQYF. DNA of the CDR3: TGCGCCAGCAGCGCACTTAGCGGGGGGGCTTTCAATGAGCAGTACTTC.

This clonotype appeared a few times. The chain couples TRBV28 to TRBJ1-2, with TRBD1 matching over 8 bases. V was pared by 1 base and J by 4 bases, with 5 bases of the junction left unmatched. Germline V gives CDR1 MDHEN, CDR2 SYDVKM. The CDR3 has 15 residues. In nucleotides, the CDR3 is TGTGCCAGCAGTTTATCAGGGGGCGCCGGCTATGGCTACACCTTC. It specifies CASSLSGGAGYGYTF.

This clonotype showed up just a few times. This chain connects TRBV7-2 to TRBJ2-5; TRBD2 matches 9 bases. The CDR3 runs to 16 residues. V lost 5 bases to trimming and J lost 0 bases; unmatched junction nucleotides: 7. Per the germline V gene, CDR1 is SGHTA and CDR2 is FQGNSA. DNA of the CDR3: TGTGCCAGCAGCCGCAATAGCGGGGGAAACCAAGAGACCCAGTACTTC. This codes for CASSRNSGGNQETQYF.

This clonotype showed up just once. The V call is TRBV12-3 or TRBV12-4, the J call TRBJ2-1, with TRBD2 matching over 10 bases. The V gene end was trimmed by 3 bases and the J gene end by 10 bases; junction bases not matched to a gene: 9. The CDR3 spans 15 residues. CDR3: CASSLGTSGVREQFF. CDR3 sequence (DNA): TGTGCCAGCAGTTTGGGCACTAGCGGGGTAAGGGAGCAGTTCTTC.

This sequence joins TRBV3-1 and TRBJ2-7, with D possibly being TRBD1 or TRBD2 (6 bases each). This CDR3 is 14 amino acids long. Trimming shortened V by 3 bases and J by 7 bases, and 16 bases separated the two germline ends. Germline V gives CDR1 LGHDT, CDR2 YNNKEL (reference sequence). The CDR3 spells CASSHRGRTKEQYF. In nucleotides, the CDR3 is TGTGCCAGCAGCCACAGGGGCCGGACTAAGGAGCAGTACTTC.

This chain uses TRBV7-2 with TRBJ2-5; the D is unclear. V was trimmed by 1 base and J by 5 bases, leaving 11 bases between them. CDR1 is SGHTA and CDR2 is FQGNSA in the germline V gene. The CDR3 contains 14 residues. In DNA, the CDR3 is TGTGCCAGCAGCTTAGAGTCAGGTGACGAGACCCAGTACTTC. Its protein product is CASSLESGDETQYF.

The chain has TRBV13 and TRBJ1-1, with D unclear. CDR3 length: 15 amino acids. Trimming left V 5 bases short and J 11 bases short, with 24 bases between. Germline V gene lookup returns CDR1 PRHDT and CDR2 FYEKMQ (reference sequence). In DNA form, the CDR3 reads TGTGCCAGCAGCCGAATCAGAGACTCTCCTCAAGGGGCTTTCTTT. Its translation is CASSRIRDSPQGAFF.

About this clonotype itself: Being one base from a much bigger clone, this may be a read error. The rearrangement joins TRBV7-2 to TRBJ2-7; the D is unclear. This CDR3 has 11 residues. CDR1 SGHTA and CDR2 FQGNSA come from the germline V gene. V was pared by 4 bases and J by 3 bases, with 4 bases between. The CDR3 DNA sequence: TGTGCCAGCAGCTCCCACTACGAGCAGTACTTC. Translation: CASSSHYEQYF.

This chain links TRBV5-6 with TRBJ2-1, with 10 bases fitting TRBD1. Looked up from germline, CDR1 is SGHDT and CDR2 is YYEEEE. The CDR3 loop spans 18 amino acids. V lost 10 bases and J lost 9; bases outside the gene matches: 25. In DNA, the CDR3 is TGTGCCGGCACTACCACAAAACCCGGGACAGGGGTATGGAGTGAGCAGTTCTTC. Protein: CAGTTTKPGTGVWSEQFF.

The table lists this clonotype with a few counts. CDR3 loop: CSAQTGTQYEQYF. CDR3 coding DNA: TGCAGTGCTCAGACCGGGACGCAATACGAGCAGTACTTC. This sequence joins TRBV20-1 and TRBJ2-7; D possibly matches TRBD1 or TRBD2 (5 bases each). The CDR3 is 13 amino acids. Looked up from germline, CDR1 is DFQATT and CDR2 is SNEGSKA (reference sequence). Trimming took off 5 bases at V and 4 bases at J, with 15 bases between the two ends.

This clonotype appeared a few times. This CDR3 is CASSVSPQGAEETQYF. CDR3 in DNA: TGTGCCAGCAGCGTAAGCCCACAGGGGGCGGAGGAGACCCAGTACTTC. The J gene is TRBJ2-5, the V gene TRBV9, with 9 bases matching TRBD1. The length of the CDR3 is 16 residues. In germline, CDR1 is SGDLS, CDR2 YYNGEE. The V and J ends lost 1 base and 5 bases, in that order; junction bases with no gene match: 9.

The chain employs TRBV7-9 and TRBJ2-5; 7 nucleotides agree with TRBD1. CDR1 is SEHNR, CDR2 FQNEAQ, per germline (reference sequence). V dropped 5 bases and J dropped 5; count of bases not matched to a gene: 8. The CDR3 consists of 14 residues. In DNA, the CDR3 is TGTGCCAGCAGCCCCTCGACAGGGCTGGAGACCCAGTACTTC. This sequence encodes CASSPSTGLETQYF.

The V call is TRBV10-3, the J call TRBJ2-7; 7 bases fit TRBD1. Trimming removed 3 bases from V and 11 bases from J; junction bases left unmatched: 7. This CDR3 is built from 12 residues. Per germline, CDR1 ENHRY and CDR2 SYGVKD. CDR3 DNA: TGTGCCATCAGTGACGGGACAGCGGATGAGTACTTC. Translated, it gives CAISDGTADEYF.

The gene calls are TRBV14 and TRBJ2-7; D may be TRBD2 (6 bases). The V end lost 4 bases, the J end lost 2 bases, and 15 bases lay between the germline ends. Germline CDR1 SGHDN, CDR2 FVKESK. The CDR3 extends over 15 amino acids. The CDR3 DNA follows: TGTGCCAGCAGCCCCTATAGCGGTGACCCCTACGAGCAGTACTTC. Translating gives CASSPYSGDPYEQYF.

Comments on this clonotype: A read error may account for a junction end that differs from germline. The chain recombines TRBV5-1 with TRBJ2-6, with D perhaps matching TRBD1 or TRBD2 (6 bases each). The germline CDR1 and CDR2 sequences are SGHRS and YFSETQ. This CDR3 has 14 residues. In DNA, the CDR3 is TGCGCCAGCAGCGCCCGTAGGGGGGCCAACGTCCGGACTTTC. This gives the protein CASSARRGANVRTF.

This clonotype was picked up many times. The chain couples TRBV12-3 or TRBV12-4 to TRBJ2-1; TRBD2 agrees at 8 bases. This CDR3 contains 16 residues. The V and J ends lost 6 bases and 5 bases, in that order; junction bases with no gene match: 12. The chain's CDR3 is CASSPPGLAGNNEQFF. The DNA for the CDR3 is TGTGCCAGCAGCCCTCCCGGGTTAGCGGGAAACAATGAGCAGTTCTTC.

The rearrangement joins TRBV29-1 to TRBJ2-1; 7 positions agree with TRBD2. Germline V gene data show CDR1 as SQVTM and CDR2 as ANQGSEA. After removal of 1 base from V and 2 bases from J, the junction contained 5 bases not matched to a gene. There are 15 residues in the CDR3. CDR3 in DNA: TGCAGCGTTGAAGGGACTAGGGGTACCTACAATGAGCAGTTCTTC. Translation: CSVEGTRGTYNEQFF.

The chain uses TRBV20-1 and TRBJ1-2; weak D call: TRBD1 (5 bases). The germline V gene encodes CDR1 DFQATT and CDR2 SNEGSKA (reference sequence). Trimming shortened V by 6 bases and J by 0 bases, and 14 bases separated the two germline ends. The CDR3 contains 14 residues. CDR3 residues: CSAPPGTANYGYTF. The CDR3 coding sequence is TGCAGTGCCCCCCCCGGGACGGCTAACTATGGCTACACCTTC.

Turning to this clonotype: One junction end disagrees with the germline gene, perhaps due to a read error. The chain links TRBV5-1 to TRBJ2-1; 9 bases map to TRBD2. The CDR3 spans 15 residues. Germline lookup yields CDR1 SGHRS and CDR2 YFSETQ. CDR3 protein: CAGSLVAGAPNEQFF. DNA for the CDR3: TGCGCCGGCAGCTTGGTAGCGGGGGCCCCTAATGAGCAGTTCTTC.

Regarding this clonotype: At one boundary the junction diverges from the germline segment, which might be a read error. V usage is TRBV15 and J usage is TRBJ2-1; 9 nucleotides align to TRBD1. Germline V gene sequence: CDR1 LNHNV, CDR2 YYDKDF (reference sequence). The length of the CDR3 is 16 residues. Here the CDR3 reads CATSLGQGSSYDEQFF. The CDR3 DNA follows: TGTGCCACCAGCCTTGGACAGGGGAGTTCCTACGATGAGCAGTTCTTC.

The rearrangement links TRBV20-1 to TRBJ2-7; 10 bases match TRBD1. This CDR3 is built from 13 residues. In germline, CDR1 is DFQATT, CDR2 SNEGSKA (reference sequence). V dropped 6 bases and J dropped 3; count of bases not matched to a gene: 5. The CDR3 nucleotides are TGCAGTGCCGACGGGACAGGGGACTACGAGCAGTACTTC. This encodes CSADGTGDYEQYF.

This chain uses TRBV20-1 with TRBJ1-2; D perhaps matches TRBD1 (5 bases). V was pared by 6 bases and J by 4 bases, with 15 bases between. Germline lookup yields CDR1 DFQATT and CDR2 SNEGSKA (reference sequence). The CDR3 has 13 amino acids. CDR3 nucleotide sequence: TGCAGTGCCCTTGGGGCGGGCAGCTATGGCTACACCTTC. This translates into CSALGAGSYGYTF.

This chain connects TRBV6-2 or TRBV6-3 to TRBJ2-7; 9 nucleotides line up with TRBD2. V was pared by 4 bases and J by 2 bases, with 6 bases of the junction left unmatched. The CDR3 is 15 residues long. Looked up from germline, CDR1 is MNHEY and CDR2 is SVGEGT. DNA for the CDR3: TGTGCCAGCAGTTCTATAGCGGGGGCCCCCTACGAGCAGTACTTC. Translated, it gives CASSSIAGAPYEQYF.